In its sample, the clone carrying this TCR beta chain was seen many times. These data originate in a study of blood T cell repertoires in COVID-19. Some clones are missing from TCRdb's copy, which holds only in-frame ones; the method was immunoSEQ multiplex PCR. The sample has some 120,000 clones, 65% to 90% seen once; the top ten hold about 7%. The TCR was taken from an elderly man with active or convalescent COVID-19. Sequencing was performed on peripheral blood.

In DNA, the CDR3 is TGCGCCAGCAGCTTGGCCTTGGGGGGGAACACTGAAGCTTTCTTT. This encodes CASSLALGGNTEAFF. The chain has TRBV5-1 and TRBJ1-1, with D possibly matching TRBD1 (5 bases). The germline V and J ends were trimmed by 0 bases and 1 base, with 10 bases remaining between them. Looked up from germline, CDR1 is SGHRS and CDR2 is YFSETQ. The length of the CDR3 is 15 residues.